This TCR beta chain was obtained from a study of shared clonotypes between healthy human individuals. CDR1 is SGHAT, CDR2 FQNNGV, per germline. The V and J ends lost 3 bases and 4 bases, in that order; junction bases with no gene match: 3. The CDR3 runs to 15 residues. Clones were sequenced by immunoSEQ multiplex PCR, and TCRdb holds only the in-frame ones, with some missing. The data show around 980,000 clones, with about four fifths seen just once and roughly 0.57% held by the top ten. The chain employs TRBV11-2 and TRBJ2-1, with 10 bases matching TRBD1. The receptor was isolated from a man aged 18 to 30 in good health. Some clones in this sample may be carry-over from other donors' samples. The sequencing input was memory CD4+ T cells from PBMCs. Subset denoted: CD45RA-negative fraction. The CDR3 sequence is CASSFGTGAYNEQFF. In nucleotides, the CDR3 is TGTGCCAGCAGCTTCGGGACAGGGGCGTACAATGAGCAGTTCTTC.